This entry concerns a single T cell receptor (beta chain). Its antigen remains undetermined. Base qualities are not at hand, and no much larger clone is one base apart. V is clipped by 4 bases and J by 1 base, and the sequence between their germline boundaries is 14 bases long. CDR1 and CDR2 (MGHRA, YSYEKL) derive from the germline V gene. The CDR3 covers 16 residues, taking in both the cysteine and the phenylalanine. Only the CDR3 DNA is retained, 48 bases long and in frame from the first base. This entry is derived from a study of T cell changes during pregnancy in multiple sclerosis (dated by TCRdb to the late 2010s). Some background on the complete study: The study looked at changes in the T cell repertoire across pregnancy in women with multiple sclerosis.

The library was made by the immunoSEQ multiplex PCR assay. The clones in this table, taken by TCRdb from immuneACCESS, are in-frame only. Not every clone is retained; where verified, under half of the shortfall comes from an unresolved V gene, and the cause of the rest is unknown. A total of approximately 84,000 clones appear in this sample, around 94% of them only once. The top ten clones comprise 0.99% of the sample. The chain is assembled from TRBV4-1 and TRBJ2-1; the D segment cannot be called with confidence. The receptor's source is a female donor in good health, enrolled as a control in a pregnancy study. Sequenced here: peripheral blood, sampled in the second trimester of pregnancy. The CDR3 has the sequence CASSPTGAASYNEQFF. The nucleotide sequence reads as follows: TGCGCCAGCAGCCCGACTGGAGCTGCATCCTACAATGAGCAGTTCTTC.